This TCR beta chain was captured by sequencing in a study of CD4+ T cells in melanoma. As concerns this clone: Its antigen is not identified.

Broader study findings: In melanoma, neoantigen-specific CD4+ T cells reportedly differed in differentiation state.

Libraries were prepared by immunoSEQ multiplex PCR; TCRdb keeps only in-frame clonotypes and omits some of them. This sample yields about 110,000 clones, of which roughly 90% are seen a single time; 3% to 4% belongs to the top ten. The sequencing input was peripheral blood. The receptor comes from a human donor with melanoma.

This chain's CDR3 is CASSQVKTVNYGYTF. CDR3 DNA sequence: TGCGCCAGCAGCCAAGTCAAGACAGTTAACTATGGCTACACCTTC. V is TRBV4-3 and J is TRBJ1-2; the D gene is possibly TRBD1 (5 bases). Deletions cut 1 base from V and 1 base from J, with 10 bases between. CDR1 LGHNA and CDR2 YSLEER come from the germline V gene. There are 15 residues in the CDR3.